This TCR beta chain was obtained from a study of T cell repertoires in cytomegalovirus infection. Across the study: Recently identified HLA-C-restricted and well-studied HLA-B-restricted CMV epitopes were used.

A note on this clonotype: Antigen unknown.

TCRdb called the reads again in MiXCR, with one record for every CDR3 protein. The sample has about half a million distinct CDR3 sequences, roughly a third seen once. The CDR3 runs 16 residues. Germline V gene lookup returns CDR1 SGHDN and CDR2 FVKESK. V lost 0 bases, J lost 0 bases, and 10 bases lay in between. Study-wide results and caveats: The ex vivo response showed dominance by HLA-C-restricted CMV-specific TCR beta clonotypes.

The input for sequencing was cultured PBMCs, taken from culture after CMV antigen stimulation. The sequence came from a human donor in good health (CMV status not recorded). Some clones in this sample may be carry-over from other donors' samples. The chain carries TRBV14 and TRBJ2-3; D gene ambiguous. For the CDR3, the DNA is TGTGCCAGCAGCCAAGATGGACCGCATAGCACAGATACGCAGTATTTT. Protein: CASSQDGPHSTDTQYF.